Following are 19 T cell receptor beta chains from one sample sequenced in a study of lymphopenia after photon versus proton radiotherapy. TCRdb keeps only in-frame clones here, not all; method: immunoSEQ multiplex PCR. The sample lists around 28,000 clones; about four fifths were seen once. Source: peripheral blood, taken from a patient treated with photon-based radiotherapy. The source is a man aged 50-60 years with gastric cancer.

This rearrangement joins TRBV7-3 to TRBJ2-1; 11 nucleotides align to TRBD1. V was pared by 5 bases and J by 8 bases, with 8 bases of the junction left unmatched. Germline V lookup: CDR1 SGHTA, CDR2 FQGTGA. This CDR3 region has 15 residues. The CDR3 loop reads CASSTDRGLTYEQFF. Written as DNA, the CDR3 is TGTGCCAGCAGCACGGACAGGGGGCTGACCTATGAGCAGTTCTTC.

V is TRBV4-3 and J is TRBJ2-1; the match to TRBD1 covers 9 bases. Germline CDR1 LGHNA, CDR2 YSLEER. CDR3 length: 15 amino acids. The trim removed 2 bases at V and 7 bases at J, leaving 6 bases unmatched. The CDR3: CASSQPGTGRNEQFF. DNA of the CDR3: TGCGCCAGCAGCCAACCCGGGACAGGGAGGAATGAGCAGTTCTTC.

This rearrangement joins TRBV19 to TRBJ1-4; 7 bases align to TRBD1. This CDR3 region has 15 residues. Germline lookup yields CDR1 LNHDA and CDR2 SQIVND (reference sequence). The junction had 2 bases not matched to a gene; V was cut back by 4 bases and J by 0 bases. CDR3 nucleotides: TGTGCCAGTAGTAAACAGGGGTCAACTAATGAAAAACTGTTTTTT. Amino acids: CASSKQGSTNEKLFF.

This clone was found a few times. Other DNA sequences in this specimen translate into the identical CDR3. The chain has TRBV18 and TRBJ1-1; the D is unclear. V lost 3 bases, J lost 2 bases, and 7 bases lay in between. The CDR3 has 13 residues. From germline, CDR1 is KGHSH and CDR2 LQKENI. CDR3 residues: CASSPTANTEAFF. The CDR3 coding sequence is TGTGCCAGCTCACCTACAGCTAACACTGAAGCTTTCTTT.

The chain has TRBV5-6 and TRBJ1-6; 9 bases fit TRBD1. V shed 0 bases and J 7 bases; nucleotides not matched to a gene: 2. CDR1 and CDR2 (germline): SGHDT, YYEEEE. The CDR3 loop spans 15 amino acids. CDR3: CASSLGDRENSPLHF. DNA for the CDR3: TGTGCCAGCAGCTTGGGGGACAGGGAAAATTCACCCCTCCACTTT.

The V call is TRBV4-3, the J call TRBJ2-1; tentatively, D is TRBD2 (5 bases). CDR1 and CDR2 (germline): LGHNA, YSLEER. The CDR3 consists of 14 residues. The ends were cut back, 0 bases at V and 8 bases at J, with 11 bases in the middle. The CDR3 DNA follows: TGCGCCAGCAGCCAAGACTTAGCCGGGGATGAGCAGTTCTTC. Protein product: CASSQDLAGDEQFF.

The CDR3 DNA reads as TGCGCCAGCAGCTCGGACAGGTTGAGTGAGCAGTTCTTC. Translating gives CASSSDRLSEQFF. The chain employs TRBV5-1 and TRBJ2-1; 7 positions agree with TRBD1. Germline V CDR1 and CDR2: SGHRS, YFSETQ. This CDR3 has 13 residues. The junction had 6 bases not matched to a gene; V was cut back by 3 bases and J by 9 bases.

The rearrangement joins TRBV19 to TRBJ2-3; D gene unclear. The germline gives CDR1 LNHDA, CDR2 SQIVND (reference sequence). This CDR3 contains 15 residues. V was shortened by 4 bases and J by 4 bases, with 15 bases between the two germline ends. CDR3 sequence (DNA): TGTGCCAGTAGTAGTTGGCTCACGAGAGCAGATACGCAGTATTTT. Amino acids: CASSSWLTRADTQYF.

This clone was seen more than once but under ten times. CDR3 loop: CASSLGGTTNTEAFF. In DNA form, the CDR3 reads TGTGCCAGCAGCCTAGGGGGGACAACTAACACTGAAGCTTTCTTT. The chain employs TRBV7-3 and TRBJ1-1, with a possible D match to TRBD1 (6 bases). The V end was cut by 5 bases, the J end by 2 bases, with 15 bases between. Germline V gene data show CDR1 as SGHTA and CDR2 as FQGTGA. CDR3 size: 15 residues. Together with reference TRBV7-3 and TRBJ1-1, the CDR3 gives the full variable domain: GAGVSQTPSNKVTEKGKYVELRCDPISGHTALYWYRQSLGQGPEFLIYFQGTGAADDSGLPNDRFFAVRPEGSVSTLKIQRTERGDSAVYLCASSLGGTTNTEAFFGQGTRLTVV.

This clone showed up just once. V and J are TRBV9 and TRBJ2-3; 8 bases align to TRBD2. The V gene end was trimmed by 3 bases and the J gene end by 0 bases; junction bases not matched to a gene: 3. This CDR3 spans 15 amino acids. Germline loops: CDR1 SGDLS, CDR2 YYNGEE. The CDR3 DNA follows: TGTGCCAGCAGCGATGCGGGGGGAAGCACAGATACGCAGTATTTT. Amino acid sequence: CASSDAGGSTDTQYF.

The rearrangement joins TRBV19 to TRBJ2-2; 9 nucleotides line up with TRBD1. With 6 bases clipped from V and 3 bases from J, the junction kept 2 bases outside the gene matches. Germline-derived CDR1 and CDR2 are LNHDA and SQIVND (reference sequence). This CDR3 region has 14 residues. CDR3 DNA: TGTGCCAGTAGCCGGGACAGGGACACCGGGGAGCTGTTTTTT. Translated, it gives CASSRDRDTGELFF.

The chain uses TRBV12-5 and TRBJ1-2; D possibly corresponds to TRBD1 (6 bases). The CDR3 is 13 amino acids. Germline CDR1 is LGHNT and CDR2 is FRNRAP. V lost 7 bases and J lost 8, with 17 bases in between. The CDR3 protein is CASVPSGVRGYTF. CDR3 nucleotide sequence: TGTGCTAGTGTTCCTTCAGGGGTCCGGGGCTACACCTTC.

This clone was counted a few times. The chain recombines TRBV11-2 with TRBJ1-2, with D unresolved. Germline V CDR1 and CDR2: SGHAT, FQNNGV. V shed 0 bases and J shed 3 bases, with 14 bases lying between them. CDR3 length: 16 residues. The CDR3 DNA reads TGTGCCAGCAGCTTAGAGGTTATGCCAGCGGACTATGGCTACACCTTC. Its protein product is CASSLEVMPADYGYTF.

The chain has TRBV5-6 and TRBJ2-1; D is uncertain. Germline CDR1 and CDR2: SGHDT and YYEEEE. V lost 4 bases to trimming and J lost 6 bases, with 17 bases between them. The CDR3 sequence is 15 residues long. The CDR3 protein is CASSPRTAPTNEQFF. CDR3 in DNA: TGTGCCAGCAGCCCTCGGACGGCGCCGACCAATGAGCAGTTCTTC.

V usage is TRBV21-1 and J usage is TRBJ1-1; TRBD1, the table's D call, lacks a check against the DNA. TRBV21-1 is a known pseudogene. The CDR3 totals 16 residues. The CDR3 loop reads CASSSRQGSLNTEAFF. The CDR3 coding sequence is TGTGCCAGCAGCTCACGACAGGGCTCGTTGAACACTGAAGCTTTCTTT.

This chain links TRBV5-1 with TRBJ2-7; D ambiguous. Germline V gene lookup returns CDR1 SGHRS and CDR2 YFSETQ. The V end lost 0 bases, the J end lost 3 bases, and 7 bases lay between the germline ends. The CDR3 runs to 13 residues. This chain's CDR3 is CASSLVSFYEQYF. CDR3 coding DNA: TGCGCCAGCAGCTTGGTTAGCTTCTACGAGCAGTACTTC.

This chain links TRBV6-1 with TRBJ1-2; D remains unclear. This CDR3 spans 12 amino acids. V was clipped by 5 bases and J by 7 bases, with 11 bases between them. Germline CDR1 is MNHNS and CDR2 is SASEGT. The CDR3 here is CASSYVGGGYTF. The DNA of the CDR3 is TGTGCCAGCAGTTATGTGGGAGGTGGCTACACCTTC.

The chain has TRBV4-2 and TRBJ1-6, with 7 bases matching TRBD1. CDR1 is LGHNA, CDR2 YNFKEQ, per germline. This CDR3 has 16 residues. V lost 2 bases to trimming and J lost 4 bases; unmatched junction nucleotides: 5. The CDR3 region is CASSQPDRVYNSPLHF. CDR3 bases: TGTGCCAGCAGCCAACCTGACAGGGTTTATAATTCACCCCTCCACTTT.

The CDR3, as DNA: TGTGCCAGCAGCTTAGGGGTGTCTGCTGGCTACACCTTC. This gives the protein CASSLGVSAGYTF. V and J are TRBV11-2 and TRBJ1-2; no clear D gene. Germline V CDR1 and CDR2: SGHAT, FQNNGV. The germline V and J ends were trimmed by 1 base and 7 bases, with 10 bases remaining between them. This CDR3 contains 13 residues.